A selection of T cell receptor beta chains follows, all from one sample in a study of blood T cells in healthy people across ages. MiXCR, run by TCRdb on the 5' RACE reads, gives a single entry per CDR3 protein. This table holds about 800,000 distinct CDR3 sequences, 55% to 70% found once. Sequencing used blood. The receptors come from a man aged 25-45 years in good health. Both conserved end residues are part of each CDR3. Fields, in order: D gene, clone size, V gene, J gene, CDR3 DNA, CDR3 protein. D genes are given only for firm matches. Part of the rows lack a size; the others show once, few, many or a class for expanded clones.

d_call: TRBD1; clone_size: .; v_call: TRBV20-1; j_call: TRBJ2-3; cdr3_nt: TGCAGTGCCCCGGGACAGACTAGCACAGATACGCAGTATTTT; cdr3_aa: CSAPGQTSTDTQYF
d_call: .; clone_size: many; v_call: TRBV7-2; j_call: TRBJ2-3; cdr3_nt: TGTGCCAGCAGCTTAGGTGGGGCGGATACGCAGTATTTT; cdr3_aa: CASSLGGADTQYF
d_call: TRBD1; clone_size: .; v_call: TRBV6-5; j_call: TRBJ2-7; cdr3_nt: TGTGCCAGCAGGTCCGGGACAGGTCCCCACGAGCAGTACTTC; cdr3_aa: CASRSGTGPHEQYF
d_call: .; clone_size: once; v_call: TRBV7-2; j_call: TRBJ2-7; cdr3_nt: TGTGCCAGCAGCTTAGGGACAGTGGCCCTCTACGAGCAGTACTTC; cdr3_aa: CASSLGTVALYEQYF
d_call: .; clone_size: .; v_call: TRBV7-9; j_call: TRBJ1-4; cdr3_nt: TGTGCCAGCAGCTTGCCAGGAGGAAACGAAAAACTGTTTTTT; cdr3_aa: CASSLPGGNEKLFF
d_call: TRBD2; clone_size: .; v_call: TRBV20-1; j_call: TRBJ2-3; cdr3_nt: TGCAGTGCTAGACGAGGCGGGGGGGCAGATACGCAGTATTTT; cdr3_aa: CSARRGGGADTQYF
d_call: TRBD1; clone_size: few; v_call: TRBV2; j_call: TRBJ2-7; cdr3_nt: TGTGCCAGCAGGGGACAGGGGGCAGGCTCCTACGAGCAGTACTTC; cdr3_aa: CASRGQGAGSYEQYF
d_call: TRBD2; clone_size: .; v_call: TRBV28; j_call: TRBJ2-1; cdr3_nt: TGTGCCAGCAGTTTATTGGGCGGGAGGGATGAGCAGTTCTTC; cdr3_aa: CASSLLGGRDEQFF
d_call: TRBD1; clone_size: once; v_call: TRBV14; j_call: TRBJ1-1; cdr3_nt: TGTGCCAGCAAATTGGGACAGCTGAACACTGAAGCTTTCTTT; cdr3_aa: CASKLGQLNTEAFF
d_call: .; clone_size: once; v_call: TRBV25-1; j_call: TRBJ1-5; cdr3_nt: TGTGCCAGCAGCAACACAGGGAGCGATCAGCCCCAGCATTTT; cdr3_aa: CASSNTGSDQPQHF
d_call: .; clone_size: .; v_call: TRBV29-1; j_call: TRBJ2-3; cdr3_nt: TGCAGCGTTGCACGGAATCGGGATACGCAGTATTTT; cdr3_aa: CSVARNRDTQYF
d_call: TRBD2; clone_size: .; v_call: TRBV3-1; j_call: TRBJ2-1; cdr3_nt: TGTGCCAGCAGCCAAAGCGGGGGGAATGAGCAGTTCTTC; cdr3_aa: CASSQSGGNEQFF
d_call: TRBD2; clone_size: .; v_call: TRBV20-1; j_call: TRBJ2-3; cdr3_nt: TGCAGTGCTGACCAGCGGGATATCACAGATACGCAGTATTTT; cdr3_aa: CSADQRDITDTQYF
d_call: .; clone_size: .; v_call: TRBV2; j_call: TRBJ2-7; cdr3_nt: TGTGCCAGCAGCTACCTTCGGGGCGAGCAGTACTTC; cdr3_aa: CASSYLRGEQYF
d_call: .; clone_size: .; v_call: TRBV10-3; j_call: TRBJ2-7; cdr3_nt: TGTGCCATCAATAACAGTTGGGACGAGCAGTACTTC; cdr3_aa: CAINNSWDEQYF
d_call: TRBD1; clone_size: few; v_call: TRBV18; j_call: TRBJ2-5; cdr3_nt: TGTGCCAGCTCACCTTTACAGGGGGCACAAGAGACCCAGTACTTC; cdr3_aa: CASSPLQGAQETQYF
d_call: .; clone_size: .; v_call: TRBV9; j_call: TRBJ2-3; cdr3_nt: TGTGCCAGCAGCGTCCGCGGGGTGGGCACAGATACGCAGTATTTT; cdr3_aa: CASSVRGVGTDTQYF
d_call: .; clone_size: .; v_call: TRBV7-2; j_call: TRBJ2-1; cdr3_nt: TGTGCCAGCAGCTTACACCGCGGCGTAACAGATGAGCAGTTCTTC; cdr3_aa: CASSLHRGVTDEQFF
d_call: .; clone_size: .; v_call: TRBV14; j_call: TRBJ2-3; cdr3_nt: TGTGCCAGCAGCCACGGACAAGCTAGCACAGATACGCAGTATTTT; cdr3_aa: CASSHGQASTDTQYF
d_call: .; clone_size: .; v_call: TRBV20-1; j_call: TRBJ2-5; cdr3_nt: TGCAGTGCCGAGCGGAACCCAGAGACCCAGTACTTC; cdr3_aa: CSAERNPETQYF
d_call: TRBD2; clone_size: .; v_call: TRBV3-1; j_call: TRBJ2-3; cdr3_nt: TGTGCCAGCAGCCTTATCCCCCGGACTAGCGGCACAGATACGCAGTATTTT; cdr3_aa: CASSLIPRTSGTDTQYF
d_call: .; clone_size: .; v_call: TRBV11-1; j_call: TRBJ2-5; cdr3_nt: TGTGCCAGCAGCTTTTTCCCTTACCAGGGACAAGAGACCCAGTACTTC; cdr3_aa: CASSFFPYQGQETQYF
d_call: .; clone_size: .; v_call: TRBV10-3; j_call: TRBJ2-7; cdr3_nt: TGTGCCATCAGCCTGCTAGCGAGATCCTACGAGCAGTACTTC; cdr3_aa: CAISLLARSYEQYF
d_call: .; clone_size: .; v_call: TRBV28; j_call: TRBJ2-3; cdr3_nt: TGTGCCAGCAGTTCAGCGGGTGCCGGCACAGATACGCAGTATTTT; cdr3_aa: CASSSAGAGTDTQYF
d_call: TRBD2; clone_size: few; v_call: TRBV20-1; j_call: TRBJ2-5; cdr3_nt: TGCAGTGCTAGAGATCGTGGGACTAGCGGGGGTCGCTTGGAGACCCAGTACTTC; cdr3_aa: CSARDRGTSGGRLETQYF
d_call: .; clone_size: .; v_call: TRBV3-1; j_call: TRBJ2-3; cdr3_nt: TGTGCCAGCAGCGCTAGGGAGTCCACAGATACGCAGTATTTT; cdr3_aa: CASSARESTDTQYF
d_call: .; clone_size: few; v_call: TRBV4-2; j_call: TRBJ1-2; cdr3_nt: TGTGCCAGCAGCCAGCACGCCGCGAACGAATATGGCTACACCTTC; cdr3_aa: CASSQHAANEYGYTF
d_call: TRBD2; clone_size: .; v_call: TRBV20-1; j_call: TRBJ2-5; cdr3_nt: TGCAGTGCTCAGACTAGCTCCCGAGAGACCCAGTACTTC; cdr3_aa: CSAQTSSRETQYF
d_call: TRBD1; clone_size: few; v_call: TRBV7-9; j_call: TRBJ2-7; cdr3_nt: TGTGCCAGCAGCTTGGACAGGGACGGGTACGAGCAGTACTTC; cdr3_aa: CASSLDRDGYEQYF
d_call: .; clone_size: .; v_call: TRBV5-1; j_call: TRBJ2-7; cdr3_nt: TGCGCCAGCAGCTTGGCTGGGGGACCCACCTACGAGCAGTACTTC; cdr3_aa: CASSLAGGPTYEQYF
d_call: TRBD2; clone_size: .; v_call: TRBV5-1; j_call: TRBJ2-7; cdr3_nt: TGCGCCAGCAGCTTCTCTAGCGGGGCCTCCGAGCAGTACTTC; cdr3_aa: CASSFSSGASEQYF
d_call: .; clone_size: .; v_call: TRBV7-2; j_call: TRBJ2-5; cdr3_nt: TGTGCCAGCAGCTTGCAGGTGCTGCAAGAGACCCAGTACTTC; cdr3_aa: CASSLQVLQETQYF
d_call: .; clone_size: .; v_call: TRBV2; j_call: TRBJ2-7; cdr3_nt: TGTGCCAGCAGTGCGGGATACTACGAGCAGTACTTC; cdr3_aa: CASSAGYYEQYF
d_call: TRBD2; clone_size: many; v_call: TRBV7-2; j_call: TRBJ2-7; cdr3_nt: TGTGCCAGCAGCCCTAGCGGGGGGCCCTACGAGCAGTACTTC; cdr3_aa: CASSPSGGPYEQYF
d_call: TRBD2; clone_size: .; v_call: TRBV7-2; j_call: TRBJ2-5; cdr3_nt: TGTGCCAGCAGCGCCAGAGGGAGCGGGGCTCAAGAAACCCAGTACTTC; cdr3_aa: CASSARGSGAQETQYF
d_call: .; clone_size: .; v_call: TRBV7-2; j_call: TRBJ2-4; cdr3_nt: TGTGCCAGCAGCTTAGCTGGGAACGAAAACATTCAGTACTTC; cdr3_aa: CASSLAGNENIQYF
d_call: TRBD2; clone_size: .; v_call: TRBV12-3/TRBV12-4; j_call: TRBJ2-5; cdr3_nt: TGTGCCAGCAGTGCCCCCGGGACTAGCCTAGAGACCCAGTACTTC; cdr3_aa: CASSAPGTSLETQYF
d_call: TRBD2; clone_size: .; v_call: TRBV20-1; j_call: TRBJ2-1; cdr3_nt: TGCAGTGCTAGAGGACTAGCGGGGTTTCGGGCCGGTGTTGAGCAGTTCTTC; cdr3_aa: CSARGLAGFRAGVEQFF
d_call: .; clone_size: .; v_call: TRBV12-3/TRBV12-4; j_call: TRBJ1-2; cdr3_nt: TGTGCCAGCACCATTCGCAGGGGAACTAATATCTATGGCTACACCTTC; cdr3_aa: CASTIRRGTNIYGYTF
d_call: .; clone_size: once; v_call: TRBV20-1; j_call: TRBJ1-6; cdr3_nt: TGCAGTGCGGCAAGACAGGTTGATTCACCCCTCCACTTT; cdr3_aa: CSAARQVDSPLHF
d_call: .; clone_size: once; v_call: TRBV7-2; j_call: TRBJ2-1; cdr3_nt: TGTGCCAGCAGGCCCGACACTGGTCTCGGTGAGCAGTTCTTC; cdr3_aa: CASRPDTGLGEQFF
d_call: TRBD1; clone_size: .; v_call: TRBV6-2/TRBV6-3; j_call: TRBJ2-7; cdr3_nt: TGTGCCAGCAGTTACACAGGGGGCCCAAACGAGCAGTACTTC; cdr3_aa: CASSYTGGPNEQYF
d_call: TRBD2; clone_size: .; v_call: TRBV7-9; j_call: TRBJ2-5; cdr3_nt: TGTGCCAGTGAGCGGGAGGTCCAAGAGACCCAGTACTTC; cdr3_aa: CASEREVQETQYF
d_call: TRBD1; clone_size: .; v_call: TRBV24-1; j_call: TRBJ2-1; cdr3_nt: TGTGCCACCAGTGGGGGGGACAGGGGGAACTACAATGAGCAGTTCTTC; cdr3_aa: CATSGGDRGNYNEQFF
d_call: .; clone_size: few; v_call: TRBV25-1; j_call: TRBJ1-6; cdr3_nt: TGTGCCAGCAGTGAAGGTGGGAATTCACCCCTCCACTTT; cdr3_aa: CASSEGGNSPLHF
d_call: TRBD2; clone_size: .; v_call: TRBV12-3/TRBV12-4; j_call: TRBJ2-7; cdr3_nt: TGTGCCAGCAGTCCCTTACTAGCGGGAGGGTCCTACGAGCAGTACTTC; cdr3_aa: CASSPLLAGGSYEQYF
d_call: .; clone_size: few; v_call: TRBV10-2; j_call: TRBJ1-5; cdr3_nt: TGCGCCAGCAGTCCCGACAGTTTTAGCAATCAGCCCCAGCATTTT; cdr3_aa: CASSPDSFSNQPQHF
d_call: .; clone_size: .; v_call: TRBV3-1; j_call: TRBJ2-2; cdr3_nt: TGTGCCAGCAGCCAAGGGGTGGGCACCGGGGAGCTGTTTTTT; cdr3_aa: CASSQGVGTGELFF
d_call: .; clone_size: once; v_call: TRBV20-1; j_call: TRBJ1-2; cdr3_nt: TGCAGTGCTAGAGGGCCGGGGGCTGGAGCTAACTATGGCTACACCTTC; cdr3_aa: CSARGPGAGANYGYTF
d_call: TRBD1; clone_size: many; v_call: TRBV5-1; j_call: TRBJ2-1; cdr3_nt: TGCGCCAGCAGATCAACAGGGGTCTCGTACAATGAGCAGTTCTTC; cdr3_aa: CASRSTGVSYNEQFF
d_call: TRBD2; clone_size: once; v_call: TRBV6-6; j_call: TRBJ2-5; cdr3_nt: TGTGCCAGCAGTTACAATAGCGGGAGGTCGAGTGAGCAGTACTTC; cdr3_aa: CASSYNSGRSSEQYF
d_call: TRBD2; clone_size: few; v_call: TRBV15; j_call: TRBJ2-7; cdr3_nt: TGTGCCACCAGCAGAAGGACTAGCGGGACCTACGAGCAGTACTTC; cdr3_aa: CATSRRTSGTYEQYF
d_call: .; clone_size: .; v_call: TRBV11-1; j_call: TRBJ2-7; cdr3_nt: TGTGCCAGCAGCTCGAATTTTCGCTCCAACGAGCAGTACTTC; cdr3_aa: CASSSNFRSNEQYF
d_call: .; clone_size: .; v_call: TRBV18; j_call: TRBJ2-1; cdr3_nt: TGTGCCAGCTCACCCTTCTCGCCTGACTCCTACAATGAGCAGTTCTTC; cdr3_aa: CASSPFSPDSYNEQFF
d_call: TRBD1; clone_size: .; v_call: TRBV27; j_call: TRBJ2-1; cdr3_nt: TGTGCCAGCAGTGATCGGGACAGGGCGTTTTACAATGAGCAGTTCTTC; cdr3_aa: CASSDRDRAFYNEQFF
d_call: .; clone_size: many; v_call: TRBV29-1; j_call: TRBJ2-5; cdr3_nt: TGCAGCGTTGACAAGGGGCCTGGGGAGCAGTACTTC; cdr3_aa: CSVDKGPGEQYF
d_call: .; clone_size: .; v_call: TRBV5-1; j_call: TRBJ1-2; cdr3_nt: TGCGCCAACAGAGGGAATGGCTACACCTTC; cdr3_aa: CANRGNGYTF
d_call: TRBD2; clone_size: once; v_call: TRBV27; j_call: TRBJ2-4; cdr3_nt: TGTGCCAGCAGTTTAATAGCGGGAGCCAAAAACATTCAGTACTTC; cdr3_aa: CASSLIAGAKNIQYF
d_call: .; clone_size: .; v_call: TRBV7-2; j_call: TRBJ2-7; cdr3_nt: TGTGCCAGCAGCACCGACAGTCCCTCCTACGAGCAGTACTTC; cdr3_aa: CASSTDSPSYEQYF
d_call: .; clone_size: .; v_call: TRBV30; j_call: TRBJ2-5; cdr3_nt: TGTGCCTGGAGGGAGAAAGAGACCCAGTACTTC; cdr3_aa: CAWREKETQYF